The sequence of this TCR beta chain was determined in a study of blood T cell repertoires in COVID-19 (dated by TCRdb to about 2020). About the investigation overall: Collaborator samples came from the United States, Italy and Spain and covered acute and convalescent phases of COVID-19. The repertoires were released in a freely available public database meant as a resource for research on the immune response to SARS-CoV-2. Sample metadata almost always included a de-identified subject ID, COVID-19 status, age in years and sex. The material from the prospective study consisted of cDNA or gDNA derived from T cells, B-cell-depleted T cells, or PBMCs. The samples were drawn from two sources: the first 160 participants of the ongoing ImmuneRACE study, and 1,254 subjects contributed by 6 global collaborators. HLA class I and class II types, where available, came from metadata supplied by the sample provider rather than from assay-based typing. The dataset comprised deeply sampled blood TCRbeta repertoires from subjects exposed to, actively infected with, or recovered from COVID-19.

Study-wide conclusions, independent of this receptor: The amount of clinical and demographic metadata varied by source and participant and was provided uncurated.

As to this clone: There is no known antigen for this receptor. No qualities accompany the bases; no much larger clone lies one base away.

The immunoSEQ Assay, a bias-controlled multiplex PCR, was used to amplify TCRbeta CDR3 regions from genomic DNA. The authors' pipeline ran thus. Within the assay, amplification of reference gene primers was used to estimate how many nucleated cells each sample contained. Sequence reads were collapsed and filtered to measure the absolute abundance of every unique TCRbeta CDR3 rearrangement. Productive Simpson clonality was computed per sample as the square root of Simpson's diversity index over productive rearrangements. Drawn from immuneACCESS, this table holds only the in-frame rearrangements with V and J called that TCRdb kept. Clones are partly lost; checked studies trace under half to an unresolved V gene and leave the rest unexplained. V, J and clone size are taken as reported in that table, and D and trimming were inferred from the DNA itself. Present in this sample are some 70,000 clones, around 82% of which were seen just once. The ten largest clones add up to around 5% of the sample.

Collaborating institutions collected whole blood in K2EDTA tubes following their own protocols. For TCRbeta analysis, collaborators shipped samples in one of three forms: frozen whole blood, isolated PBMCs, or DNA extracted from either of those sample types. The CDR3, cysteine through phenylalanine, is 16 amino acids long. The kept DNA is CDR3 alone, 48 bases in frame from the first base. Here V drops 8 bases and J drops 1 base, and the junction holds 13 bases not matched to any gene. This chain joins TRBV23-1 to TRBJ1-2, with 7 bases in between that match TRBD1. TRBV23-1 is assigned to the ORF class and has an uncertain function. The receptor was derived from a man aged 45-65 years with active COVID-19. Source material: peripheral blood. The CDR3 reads CASSPRDRDINYGYTF. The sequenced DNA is TGCGCCAGCTCCCCCCGGGACAGAGATATTAACTATGGCTACACCTTC.